Below, 19 T cell receptor beta chains from the same sample are listed, as sequenced in a study of T cell responses to AZD1222 COVID-19 vaccine. TCRdb's copy holds only in-frame clones and misses some; the assay was immunoSEQ multiplex PCR. Of tens of thousands of clones in the sample, around 85% are singletons; the top ten hold 9.5% to 13%. Sequencing used peripheral blood, obtained 28 days after the second AZD1222 dose. Every receptor here comes from an adult who received the AZD1222 COVID-19 vaccine.

V gene TRBV3-1 (or the pseudogene TRBV3-2) combines with J gene TRBJ1-5; TRBD1 matches 10 bases. Germline values: CDR1 LGHDT, CDR2 YNNKEL (reference sequence). The CDR3 extends over 17 amino acids. V dropped 4 bases and J dropped 3; count of bases not matched to a gene: 9. The CDR3, as DNA: TGTGCCAGCAGCCCTTCTGGTGACAGGGGGCTCAATCAGCCCCAGCATTTT. Protein: CASSPSGDRGLNQPQHF.

The chain links TRBV7-3 to TRBJ1-2; TRBD1 is a possible D gene (6 bases). The CDR3 consists of 15 residues. The ends were cut back, 2 bases at V and 6 bases at J, with 16 bases in the middle. Germline values: CDR1 SGHTA, CDR2 FQGTGA. This chain's CDR3 is CASSLQGHSSNGYTF. The CDR3 coding sequence is TGTGCCAGCAGCTTACAGGGGCACTCTTCGAATGGCTACACCTTC.

A few counts support this clone. The chain is built from TRBV20-1 and TRBJ2-5, with D unclear. The CDR3 is 10 residues long. V was pared by 6 bases and J by 6 bases, with 8 bases between. Germline loops: CDR1 DFQATT, CDR2 SNEGSKA (reference sequence). The CDR3 DNA reads TGCAGTGCGGCTCGGCAGACCCAGTACTTC. As protein: CSAARQTQYF.

The chain couples TRBV29-1 to TRBJ1-2; 9 positions agree with TRBD1. The CDR3 is 13 residues long. Looked up from germline, CDR1 is SQVTM and CDR2 is ANQGSEA. The V segment lost 7 bases and the J segment 8 bases; nucleotides outside the gene matches: 11. CDR3 amino acids: CSGVQGAKGGYTF. CDR3 nucleotides: TGCAGCGGTGTACAGGGGGCAAAGGGCGGCTACACCTTC.

This CDR3 reads CASSLSLAATNYGYTF. CDR3 coding DNA: TGTGCCAGCAGCTTAAGCCTGGCAGCAACTAACTATGGCTACACCTTC. V usage is TRBV7-2 and J usage is TRBJ1-2; no reliable D call. The CDR3 loop spans 16 amino acids. V was pared by 2 bases and J by 0 bases, with 13 bases between. Germline assignment: CDR1 SGHTA and CDR2 FQGNSA.

This clone was counted once. V is TRBV28 and J is TRBJ1-5; D may be TRBD1 (5 bases). The CDR3 runs to 15 residues. Deletions cut 7 bases from V and 6 bases from J, with 19 bases between. The germline CDR1 and CDR2 sequences are MDHEN and SYDVKM. CDR3: CASTPGGGEAQPQHF. The CDR3 DNA is TGTGCCAGCACCCCGGGTGGGGGGGAGGCTCAGCCCCAGCATTTT. Using reference TRBV28 and TRBJ1-5 for the parts outside the CDR3, the full variable domain is DVKVTQSSRYLVKRTGEKVFLECVQDMDHENMFWYRQDPGLGLRLIYFSYDVKMKEKGDIPEGYSVSREKKERFSLILESASTNQTSMYLCASTPGGGEAQPQHFGDGTRLSIL.

A few counts support this clone. V and J are TRBV19 and TRBJ1-2; 9 nucleotides line up with TRBD1. CDR1 and CDR2 from the germline V gene are LNHDA and SQIVND (reference sequence). The V gene end was trimmed by 5 bases and the J gene end by 6 bases; junction bases not matched to a gene: 13. This CDR3 spans 16 amino acids. This chain's CDR3 is CASSPHPGQGGHGYTF. The CDR3 DNA sequence: TGTGCCAGTAGTCCCCACCCGGGACAGGGCGGTCATGGCTACACCTTC.

This clone is a singleton in its sample. This rearrangement joins TRBV4-3 to TRBJ2-1, with 8 nucleotides matching TRBD1. The CDR3 runs to 17 residues. J lost 6 bases, V lost 0 bases, and 10 bases had no gene match. Germline lookup yields CDR1 LGHNA and CDR2 YSLEER. CDR3 nucleotides: TGCGCCAGCAGCCAAGATCGCTGGACAGGGAGGTCCAATGAGCAGTTCTTC. Amino acid sequence: CASSQDRWTGRSNEQFF.

The chain joins TRBV12-3 or TRBV12-4 to TRBJ1-1; 7 bases fit TRBD1. CDR3 length: 13 residues. Trimming cost V 5 bases and J 3 bases; bases outside gene matches: 3. The CDR3 DNA reads as TGTGCCAGCAGTCAACAGGGGTACACTGAAGCTTTCTTT. Translated, it gives CASSQQGYTEAFF.

The V and J genes are TRBV7-6 and TRBJ1-6; tentative D call: TRBD1 (5 bases). Germline V gene sequence: CDR1 SGHVS, CDR2 FNYEAQ. CDR3 length: 15 amino acids. The V and J ends lost 1 base and 5 bases respectively, with 9 bases between them. CDR3 region: CASSLGGTHNSPLHF. Here the CDR3 DNA reads TGTGCCAGCAGCTTAGGGGGGACCCATAATTCACCCCTCCACTTT.

The chain joins TRBV6-1 to TRBJ1-2; tentative D call: TRBD1 (5 bases). This CDR3 is 14 amino acids long. Trimming took 1 base from V and 8 from J, leaving 14 bases between them. Germline CDR1 MNHNS, CDR2 SASEGT. In nucleotides, the CDR3 is TGTGCCAGCAGTGAAGATGGCAGGGCGGGCGGCTACACCTTC. Translation gives CASSEDGRAGGYTF.

The chain is built from TRBV6-5 and TRBJ1-1; D ambiguous. The ends were cut back, 4 bases at V and 0 bases at J, with 6 bases in the middle. CDR3 size: 13 residues. Germline CDR1 reads MNHEY; CDR2 reads SVGAGI. The CDR3 DNA is TGTGCCAGCAGTTCCGGGATGAACACTGAAGCTTTCTTT. Translating it yields CASSSGMNTEAFF.

The chain joins TRBV6-2 or TRBV6-3 to TRBJ1-2, with D tentatively TRBD1 (5 bases). The length of the CDR3 is 13 residues. V was pared by 5 bases and J by 4 bases, with 11 bases between. The germline CDR1 and CDR2 sequences are MNHEY and SVGEGT. The CDR3 spells CASSADTSYGYTF. The DNA for the CDR3 is TGTGCCAGCAGTGCGGACACAAGCTATGGCTACACCTTC.

With regard to this clone: Other DNA sequences in the same sample also yield this CDR3. The chain employs TRBV19 and TRBJ2-2, with D unclear. The CDR3 extends over 14 amino acids. Germline values: CDR1 LNHDA, CDR2 SQIVND (reference sequence). Trimming removed 3 bases from V and 5 bases from J, with 10 bases in between. CDR3 DNA sequence: TGTGCCAGTAGTATCGGCGGTAATACCGGGGAGCTGTTTTTT. It yields the protein CASSIGGNTGELFF.

J is TRBJ2-7 and V is TRBV7-2; D possibly uses TRBD1 or TRBD2 (5 bases each). Trimming pared 1 base from V and 1 base from J, leaving 14 bases between. CDR3 size: 16 residues. Germline V CDR1 and CDR2: SGHTA, FQGNSA. This chain's CDR3 is CASSLGGTALSYEQYF. CDR3 DNA sequence: TGTGCCAGCAGCTTAGGTGGGACGGCCCTATCCTACGAGCAGTACTTC. Variable domain in full (rest from reference TRBV7-2 and TRBJ2-7): GAGVSQSPSNKVTEKGKDVELRCDPISGHTALYWYRQSLGQGLEFLIYFQGNSAPDKSGLPSDRFSAERTGGSVSTLTIQRTQQEDSAVYLCASSLGGTALSYEQYFGPGTRLTVT.

In this sample, this clone turned up many times. The rearrangement links TRBV6-5 to TRBJ2-7; D is perhaps TRBD2 (5 bases). V shed 4 bases and J shed 10 bases, with 11 bases lying between them. CDR3 length: 11 amino acids. Germline CDR1 and CDR2: MNHEY and SVGAGI. In nucleotides, the CDR3 is TGTGCCAGCAGTTCCTTCGGGGTACAGTACTTC. Translated: CASSSFGVQYF.

This clone was found once. This chain connects TRBV12-3 or TRBV12-4 to TRBJ2-1, with D perhaps matching TRBD2 (6 bases). Trimming shortened V by 5 bases and J by 8 bases, and 7 bases separated the two germline ends. This CDR3 spans 11 amino acids. The CDR3 bases are TGTGCCAGCAGTGGAGGGGATGAGCAGTTCTTC. Amino acids: CASSGGDEQFF.

In this sample, this clone turned up once. This rearrangement joins TRBV7-9 to TRBJ2-2; D is ambiguous. Trimming shortened V by 1 base and J by 3 bases, and 0 bases separated the two germline ends. The CDR3 runs 12 residues. Germline lookup yields CDR1 SEHNR and CDR2 FQNEAQ (reference sequence). CDR3: CASSLDTGELFF. The CDR3 DNA reads as TGTGCCAGCAGCTTAGACACCGGGGAGCTGTTTTTT.

The chain couples TRBV5-1 to TRBJ2-3, with D hard to call. The CDR3 sequence is 14 residues long. The V gene lost 4 bases and the J gene lost 1 base, with 10 bases spanning the gap. Germline values: CDR1 SGHRS, CDR2 YFSETQ. The CDR3 region has the DNA TGCGCCAGCAGCGATCTAGGCGGCACAGATACGCAGTATTTT. Protein sequence: CASSDLGGTDTQYF.